This T cell receptor beta chain was found in a study of T cells after yellow fever vaccination. This clonotype was observed a few times. In making TCR cDNA, 5'RACE template switching added a universal primer site and UMIs to it. Via MiXCR, TCRdb re-called the 5' RACE reads, giving one row per CDR3 protein. Here the sample spans a few hundred thousand distinct CDR3 sequences, about 5% being singletons. The CDR3 contains 14 residues. Germline values: CDR1 SGHKS, CDR2 YYEKEE (reference sequence). V gave up 0 bases and J gave up 7 bases; unmatched junction bases: 2. The sample here was CD4+ T cells sorted from PBMCs, taken on the day of the yellow fever booster vaccination. The TCR was taken from a man between 18 and 35 years old who received the YFV17D yellow fever vaccine. The chain links TRBV5-5 to TRBJ1-5; TRBD1 matches 9 bases. The CDR3 loop is CASSLDGTGQPQHF. The CDR3 DNA follows: TGTGCCAGCAGCTTGGACGGGACAGGGCAGCCCCAGCATTTT.